These 32 T cell receptor beta chains share one sample of origin, sequenced in a study of T cell repertoires in cytomegalovirus infection. Their antigen targets remain unknown. MiXCR was run by TCRdb on the reads, yielding one entry per CDR3 protein. This table has more than 300,000 distinct CDR3 sequences, approximately 30% appearing once. The specimen comprised cultured PBMCs, sampled from culture after CMV antigen stimulation. The origin of the receptors is a human donor in good health (CMV status not recorded). Some clones in this sample may be carry-over from other donors' samples.

A few counts support this clonotype. V gene TRBV7-9 combines with J gene TRBJ1-3; D possibly corresponds to TRBD1 (5 bases). Germline-derived CDR1 and CDR2 are SEHNR and FQNEAQ (reference sequence). V lost 1 base, J lost 2 bases, and 15 bases lay in between. The CDR3 is made up of 17 amino acids. CDR3 sequence (DNA): TGTGCCAGCAGCTTAGAGCCGGGGCAGGGAGCTGGAAACACCATATATTTT. It translates to CASSLEPGQGAGNTIYF.

V usage is TRBV7-2 and J usage is TRBJ1-2; the D is unclear. The CDR3 covers 13 residues. Trimming pared 3 bases from V and 6 bases from J, leaving 11 bases between. From germline, CDR1 is SGHTA and CDR2 FQGNSA. CDR3 sequence reads: CASSFGDRNGYTF. CDR3 in DNA: TGTGCCAGCAGCTTTGGTGATCGTAATGGCTACACCTTC. Using reference TRBV7-2 and TRBJ1-2 for the parts outside the CDR3, the full variable domain is GAGVSQSPSNKVTEKGKDVELRCDPISGHTALYWYRQSLGQGLEFLIYFQGNSAPDKSGLPSDRFSAERTGGSVSTLTIQRTQQEDSAVYLCASSFGDRNGYTFGSGTRLTVV.

The J gene is TRBJ2-7, the V gene TRBV6-6; the match to TRBD1 covers 8 bases. This CDR3 region has 15 residues. Unmatched junction bases numbered 12, after V lost 6 bases and J lost 5 bases. CDR1 is MNHNY and CDR2 is SVGAGI in the germline V gene (reference sequence). The CDR3 nucleotides read TGTGCCAGCAGAAAGACGACAGGGGACCGCCACGAGCAGTACTTC. Translation: CASRKTTGDRHEQYF.

This chain joins TRBV7-2 and TRBJ1-2, with D hard to call. In germline, CDR1 is SGHTA, CDR2 FQGNSA. This CDR3 spans 15 amino acids. The V end lost 1 base, the J end lost 5 bases, and 14 bases lay between the germline ends. Here the CDR3 reads CASSLDTAIAYGYTF. As DNA, the CDR3 is TGTGCCAGCAGCTTAGATACAGCTATTGCTTATGGCTACACCTTC.

J is TRBJ1-4 and V is TRBV28, with unresolved D. Looked up from germline, CDR1 is MDHEN and CDR2 is SYDVKM. Trimming stripped 3 bases from V and 0 bases from J, with 5 bases between. This CDR3 has 14 residues. CDR3 amino acids: CASSLWTTNEKLFF. Here the CDR3 DNA reads TGTGCCAGCAGTTTGTGGACAACTAATGAAAAACTGTTTTTT.

This clonotype came up a few times. V gene TRBV6-1 combines with J gene TRBJ2-1; D not certain. Germline V gene lookup returns CDR1 MNHNS and CDR2 SASEGT. CDR3 length: 11 residues. The V end lost 2 bases, the J end lost 6 bases, and 2 bases lay between the germline ends. This CDR3 is CASSEPNEQFF. In nucleotides, the CDR3 is TGTGCCAGCAGTGAACCCAATGAGCAGTTCTTC.

This chain connects TRBV20-1 to TRBJ2-1; tentatively, D is TRBD2 (7 bases). V was clipped by 6 bases and J by 2 bases, with 17 bases between them. The germline V gene has CDR1 DFQATT and CDR2 SNEGSKA (reference sequence). This CDR3 region has 15 residues. CDR3 bases: TGCAGTGCCCTGAGGGGGGGAGGGGCCTACAATGAGCAGTTCTTC. It codes for CSALRGGGAYNEQFF.

The sample holds many counts of this clonotype. V usage is TRBV19 and J usage is TRBJ1-6, with D possibly TRBD1 on 6 matching bases. The V gene lost 1 base and the J gene lost 8 bases, with 18 bases spanning the gap. Germline CDR1 and CDR2: LNHDA and SQIVND (reference sequence). The CDR3 is 17 amino acids. As DNA, the CDR3 is TGTGCCAGTAGTATAGCTTGGTTGGACAGACCAGATTCACCCCTCCACTTT. It yields the protein CASSIAWLDRPDSPLHF.

This chain uses TRBV6-5 with TRBJ1-6, with a possible D match to TRBD1 (5 bases). V lost 0 bases to trimming and J lost 13 bases, with 16 bases between them. This CDR3 is built from 15 residues. CDR1 and CDR2 from the germline V gene are MNHEY and SVGAGI. CDR3 sequence reads: CASSYSGGTSSPLHF. The CDR3 DNA reads as TGTGCCAGCAGTTACTCTGGAGGGACCTCCTCCCCCCTCCACTTT.

The chain recombines TRBV19 with TRBJ2-2, with a possible D match to TRBD2 (6 bases). V shed 2 bases and J shed 5 bases, with 15 bases lying between them. Per the germline V gene, CDR1 is LNHDA and CDR2 is SQIVND (reference sequence). This CDR3 is built from 16 residues. The CDR3, as DNA: TGTGCCAGTAGTATACTAAGGCAGGGAGGAACCGGGGAGCTGTTTTTT. It yields the protein CASSILRQGGTGELFF.

This sequence joins TRBV7-2 and TRBJ1-1; D call uncertain. V lost 5 bases and J 1 base, leaving 11 bases between the germline ends. The CDR3 runs to 14 residues. Germline-derived CDR1 and CDR2 are SGHTA and FQGNSA. The DNA of the CDR3 is TGTGCCAGCAGCCACGCACCGGAGAACACTGAAGCTTTCTTT. It codes for CASSHAPENTEAFF.

In its sample, this clonotype was seen once. The genes are TRBV10-3 and TRBJ2-1; possibly TRBD1 for D (6 bases). V shed 0 bases and J shed 6 bases, with 6 bases lying between them. The CDR3 covers 13 residues. Per the germline V gene, CDR1 is ENHRY and CDR2 is SYGVKD. CDR3 residues: CAISESGGNEQFF. The DNA for the CDR3 is TGTGCCATCAGTGAGTCAGGGGGCAATGAGCAGTTCTTC.

V and J are TRBV30 and TRBJ2-5; 10 nucleotides line up with TRBD1. This CDR3 is 16 amino acids long. Germline V gene data show CDR1 as GTSNPN and CDR2 as SVGIG (reference sequence). Germline trimming cut 2 bases from V and 5 bases from J; bases unmatched to any gene: 11. In DNA form, the CDR3 reads TGTGCCTGGAGTTTCCTTGGGACAGGGGAAGGGGAGACCCAGTACTTC. It yields the protein CAWSFLGTGEGETQYF.

In its sample, this clonotype was seen once. The chain couples TRBV3-1 to TRBJ1-1; 8 nucleotides line up with TRBD1. CDR3 length equals 15 residues. In germline, CDR1 is LGHDT, CDR2 YNNKEL (reference sequence). J was trimmed by 3 bases and V by 4 bases; bases with no gene match: 7. The CDR3: CASSRLTGGDTEAFF. CDR3 nucleotide sequence: TGTGCCAGCAGCCGCCTCACAGGGGGTGACACTGAAGCTTTCTTT.

The chain recombines TRBV7-2 with TRBJ2-3; no clear D. This CDR3 region has 14 residues. Germline CDR1 and CDR2: SGHTA and FQGNSA. The V and J ends lost 5 bases and 5 bases respectively, with 14 bases between them. The CDR3 sequence is CASSPTPGKDTQYF. As DNA, the CDR3 is TGTGCCAGCAGCCCAACGCCAGGCAAAGATACGCAGTATTTT.

This clonotype has only a few counts. This chain connects TRBV15 to TRBJ2-7, with 10 bases matching TRBD2. Germline V gene lookup returns CDR1 LNHNV and CDR2 YYDKDF (reference sequence). The CDR3 has 16 residues. Trimming removed 0 bases from V and 4 bases from J; junction bases left unmatched: 6. CDR3 amino acids: CATSRDLAGVSYEQYF. The CDR3, as DNA: TGTGCCACCAGCAGAGATCTAGCGGGAGTGTCTTACGAGCAGTACTTC.

The sample holds a few counts of this clonotype. V gene TRBV7-9 combines with J gene TRBJ2-1, with 8 bases that match TRBD2. CDR3 length: 14 amino acids. Looked up from germline, CDR1 is SEHNR and CDR2 is FQNEAQ (reference sequence). After removal of 4 bases from V and 5 bases from J, the junction contained 4 bases not matched to a gene. CDR3 DNA: TGTGCCAGCAGCTGGGAGCGGGGGCACAATGAGCAGTTCTTC. Its protein is CASSWERGHNEQFF.

The CDR3 nucleotides are TGTGCCAGCAGCTTTATCGCCTCCGGGACTGAGACTGGGAGCTCCTACAATGAGCAGTTCTTC. Translation gives CASSFIASGTETGSSYNEQFF. The chain couples TRBV7-2 to TRBJ2-1, with D perhaps matching TRBD2 (6 bases). Per the germline V gene, CDR1 is SGHTA and CDR2 is FQGNSA. The CDR3 covers 21 residues. Between the trimmed V and J ends, which lost 3 bases and 0 bases, there was a span of 27 bases.

This clonotype appeared many times. This rearrangement joins TRBV20-1 to TRBJ2-7, with D perhaps matching TRBD2 (6 bases). The CDR3 has 14 amino acids. Germline V gene data show CDR1 as DFQATT and CDR2 as SNEGSKA (reference sequence). The V gene lost 5 bases and the J gene lost 0 bases, with 14 bases spanning the gap. This CDR3 reads CSAPRVGSSYEQYF. The CDR3 DNA sequence: TGCAGTGCTCCCAGGGTCGGGAGCTCCTACGAGCAGTACTTC.

This sequence joins TRBV6-2 or TRBV6-3 and TRBJ2-1; 7 nucleotides match TRBD2. V trimming: 6 bases; J trimming: 3 bases; junction bases outside the gene matches: 14. This CDR3 has 17 residues. In germline, CDR1 is MNHEY, CDR2 SVGEGT. CDR3 in DNA: TGTGCCAGCAGCCCCGCGTTCGGGACTACCATCTACAATGAGCAGTTCTTC. Encoded protein: CASSPAFGTTIYNEQFF.

This clonotype was detected a few times. The chain carries TRBV20-1 and TRBJ2-3, with D perhaps matching TRBD2 (5 bases). V was clipped by 0 bases and J by 0 bases, with 10 bases between them. Germline CDR1 and CDR2: DFQATT and SNEGSKA (reference sequence). The CDR3 runs 15 residues. The CDR3 coding sequence is TGCAGTGCTAGAGAGACGCGGGCTAGCACAGATACGCAGTATTTT. Its translation is CSARETRASTDTQYF.

The CDR3 sequence is CASSLSSTSYEQYF. DNA of the CDR3: TGTGCCAGCAGTTTGTCTAGCACGTCCTACGAGCAGTACTTC. This sequence joins TRBV12-3 or TRBV12-4 and TRBJ2-7; tentatively, D is TRBD2 (5 bases). This CDR3 comprises 14 residues. Trimming removed 3 bases from V and 1 base from J, with 10 bases in between.

The chain links TRBV5-1 to TRBJ2-3, with D perhaps given as TRBD1 or TRBD2 (5 bases each). Trimming cost V 2 bases and J 4 bases, with 8 bases left between them. Germline values: CDR1 SGHRS, CDR2 YFSETQ. The CDR3 totals 13 residues. DNA of the CDR3: TGCGCCAGCAGCTTACAGGAGGCAGATACGCAGTATTTT. Translating it yields CASSLQEADTQYF. The full variable domain, with the rest looked up from reference TRBV5-1 and TRBJ2-3, is KAGVTQTPRYLIKTRGQQVTLSCSPISGHRSVSWYQQTPGQGLQFLFEYFSETQRNKGNFPGRFSGRQFSNSRSEMNVSTLELGDSALYLCASSLQEADTQYFGPGTRLTVL.

The table lists this clonotype with a few counts. This chain links TRBV4-1 with TRBJ1-2; D is unclear. V lost 3 bases and J 4 bases, leaving 15 bases between the germline ends. This CDR3 contains 15 residues. Germline V gives CDR1 MGHRA, CDR2 YSYEKL. Here the CDR3 reads CASSHSYREVYGYTF. The CDR3 coding sequence is TGCGCCAGCAGCCATTCCTATCGGGAGGTCTATGGCTACACCTTC.

This clonotype was seen only a few times. The V gene is TRBV20-1, the J gene TRBJ2-1; tentatively, D is TRBD2 (6 bases). The ends were cut back, 3 bases at V and 0 bases at J, with 12 bases in the middle. Germline values: CDR1 DFQATT, CDR2 SNEGSKA (reference sequence). The CDR3 covers 15 residues. The CDR3 here is CSASSSASSYNEQFF. CDR3 nucleotides: TGCAGTGCTAGTTCTAGCGCTAGCTCCTACAATGAGCAGTTCTTC.

This chain links TRBV4-3 with TRBJ1-2; D possibly corresponds to TRBD1 (6 bases). The germline V gene encodes CDR1 LGHNA and CDR2 YSLEER. Deletions cut 4 bases from V and 2 bases from J, with 14 bases between. The CDR3 runs 15 residues. For the CDR3, the DNA is TGCGCCAGCAGCCCCGACGGGGGCGAAAACTATGGCTACACCTTC. Translated: CASSPDGGENYGYTF.

The sample holds a few counts of this clonotype. The rearrangement links TRBV11-2 to TRBJ2-5, with 8 nucleotides matching TRBD1. V shed 1 base, J shed 4 bases, and the junction held 8 bases outside the gene matches. The CDR3 runs to 16 residues. Per the germline V gene, CDR1 is SGHAT and CDR2 is FQNNGV. The CDR3 DNA reads as TGTGCCAGCAGCTTAGGAGCAGGGGGCCTGGGAGAGACCCAGTACTTC. Residues: CASSLGAGGLGETQYF. Variable domain in full (rest from reference TRBV11-2 and TRBJ2-5): EAGVAQSPRYKIIEKRQSVAFWCNPISGHATLYWYQQILGQGPKLLIQFQNNGVVDDSQLPKDRFSAERLKGVDSTLKIQPAKLEDSAVYLCASSLGAGGLGETQYFGPGTRLLVL.

This clonotype was recorded only once. This chain connects TRBV20-1 to TRBJ2-7; 9 nucleotides line up with TRBD2. The CDR3 sequence is 14 residues long. CDR1 and CDR2 (germline): DFQATT, SNEGSKA (reference sequence). With 5 bases clipped from V and 4 bases from J, the junction kept 9 bases outside the gene matches. CDR3: CSAGDTTSGYEQYF. The CDR3 nucleotides read TGCAGTGCTGGGGACACGACTAGCGGTTACGAGCAGTACTTC.

This clonotype came up a few times. The rearrangement links TRBV7-9 to TRBJ1-2; 7 nucleotides align to TRBD1. In germline, CDR1 is SEHNR, CDR2 FQNEAQ (reference sequence). The length of the CDR3 is 15 residues. V gave up 7 bases and J gave up 2 bases; unmatched junction bases: 10. The CDR3 sequence: CASTLSTTGNYGYTF. The CDR3 DNA reads TGTGCCAGCACCCTGAGTACGACAGGGAACTATGGCTACACCTTC.

Written as DNA, the CDR3 is TGTGCCAGCAGCCATGGAGGAGATACGCAGTATTTT. Translating it yields CASSHGGDTQYF. The gene calls are TRBV7-2 and TRBJ2-3; D perhaps matches TRBD2 (5 bases). Germline CDR1 and CDR2: SGHTA and FQGNSA. The CDR3 is made up of 12 amino acids. V was pared by 5 bases and J by 5 bases, with 8 bases between.

V usage is TRBV9 and J usage is TRBJ2-3; TRBD1 might be the D (5 bases). CDR1 and CDR2 from the germline V gene are SGDLS and YYNGEE. The CDR3 loop spans 18 amino acids. Trimming pared 4 bases from V and 1 base from J, leaving 22 bases between. CDR3 sequence: CASSTGTNPMIGTDTQYF. The CDR3 nucleotides read TGTGCCAGCAGCACAGGTACCAATCCCATGATTGGCACAGATACGCAGTATTTT.

The chain combines TRBV7-2 with TRBJ1-5; weak D call: TRBD1 (6 bases). The CDR3 contains 16 residues. V lost 1 base, J lost 2 bases, and 12 bases lay in between. The germline V gene encodes CDR1 SGHTA and CDR2 FQGNSA. The CDR3 is CASSLVGGGGNQPQHF. In DNA form, the CDR3 reads TGTGCCAGCAGCTTAGTAGGGGGGGGGGGCAATCAGCCCCAGCATTTT.